The following is a T cell receptor (beta chain) sequence with its context. Deletions cut 5 bases from V and 3 bases from J, with 14 bases between. Per the germline V gene, CDR1 is LNHDA and CDR2 is SQIVND (reference sequence). There are 14 residues in the CDR3. These data come from a study of T cell responses to AZD1222 COVID-19 vaccine. The assay was immunoSEQ multiplex PCR, and TCRdb's table has in-frame clones only and misses some. The data show some 90,000 clones, more than 75% seen once. The source material was peripheral blood, sampled on day 0 of MenACWY control vaccination. The V gene is TRBV19, the J gene TRBJ2-7; D is unclear. The clonotype comes from an adult in good health. The CDR3 here is CASSPQKQHYEQYF. DNA of the CDR3: TGTGCCAGTAGTCCCCAGAAGCAGCACTACGAGCAGTACTTC.